This note documents a single T cell receptor beta chain sequence. Its target is not known. The data are from a study of beta chain features in type 1 diabetes. Whole-study findings and limits: There was a moderate but significant shortening of TCRB CDR3s in all four CD4+ subsets of Type 1 diabetes patients. PCR might preferentially amplify shorter templates, equally in patients and controls.

Sorting of CD4+ naive, central memory, regulatory and stem cell-like memory cells was performed via CD45RO/CCR7/CD25/CD127/CD95/CD27. TCRB transcripts that were expressed got sequenced, as all of the isolated RNA had been reverse transcribed. Each sample of naive, central memory or regulatory T cells had, on average, approximately 4 million reads. The protocol was immunoSEQ multiplex PCR, while the TCRdb copy is restricted to in-frame clones and leaves out a portion. The table shows around 340,000 clones, with around 9.3% occurring only once. Germline V gene lookup returns CDR1 KGHSH and CDR2 LQKENI. V was clipped by 3 bases and J by 2 bases, with 19 bases between them. CDR3 length equals 17 residues.

This TCR came from a man under 40 with type 1 diabetes. The chain recombines TRBV18 with TRBJ2-5; TRBD1 or TRBD2 may be the D gene (5 bases each). The sample taken for sequencing was central memory CD4+ T cells from blood. The CDR3 is CASSPFGTGPEQETQYF. The CDR3 coding sequence is TGTGCCAGCTCACCCTTCGGGACGGGACCTGAACAAGAGACCCAGTACTTC.